The entry below describes one TCR beta chain. The antigen remains unidentified. The V segment lost 6 bases and the J segment 0 bases; nucleotides outside the gene matches: 2. Germline V CDR1 and CDR2: MNHEY, SVGAGI. CDR3 size: 14 residues. Vbeta (60) and Jbeta (13) primers were used in the PCR. Measured with immunoSEQ multiplex PCR; TCRdb has only the in-frame clones, and not every one. Among roughly 110,000 clones listed, 60% to 85% were seen once. These data originate in a study of cytomegalovirus exposure and HLA in healthy donors. At the level of the study: HLA-typed donors contributed some 85 million unique TCRs, which were held in an early data release.

Study results and caveats: No immune exposure information besides CMV serostatus was available.

Sequencing was done on a sample of PBMCs. The TCR sequence derives from a woman aged 40 to 50 in good health and CMV-seropositive. This sequence joins TRBV6-5 and TRBJ1-5; 7 nucleotides line up with TRBD1. CDR3 in DNA: TGTGCCAGCAGACGACAGGGTAGCAATCAGCCCCAGCATTTT. Amino acid sequence: CASRRQGSNQPQHF.